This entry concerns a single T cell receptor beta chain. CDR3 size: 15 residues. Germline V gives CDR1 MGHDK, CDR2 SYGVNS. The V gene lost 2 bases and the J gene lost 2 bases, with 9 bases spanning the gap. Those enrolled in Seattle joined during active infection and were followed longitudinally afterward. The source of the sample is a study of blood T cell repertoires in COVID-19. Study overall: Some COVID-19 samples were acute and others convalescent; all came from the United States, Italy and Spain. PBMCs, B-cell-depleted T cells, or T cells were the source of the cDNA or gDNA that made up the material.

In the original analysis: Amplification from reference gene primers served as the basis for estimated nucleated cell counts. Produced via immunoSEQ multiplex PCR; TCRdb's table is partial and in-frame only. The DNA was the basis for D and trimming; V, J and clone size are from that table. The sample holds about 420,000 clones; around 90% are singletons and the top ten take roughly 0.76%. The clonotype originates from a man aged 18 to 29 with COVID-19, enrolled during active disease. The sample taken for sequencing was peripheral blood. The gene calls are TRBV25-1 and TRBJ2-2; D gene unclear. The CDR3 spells CASSEVSLNTGELFF. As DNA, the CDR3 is TGTGCCAGCAGTGAAGTGTCTCTTAACACCGGGGAGCTGTTTTTT. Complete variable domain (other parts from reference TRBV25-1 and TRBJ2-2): EADIYQTPRYLVIGTGKKITLECSQTMGHDKMYWYQQDPGMELHLIHYSYGVNSTEKGDLSSESTVSRIRTEHFPLTLESARPSHTSQYLCASSEVSLNTGELFFGEGSRLTVL.